This T cell receptor beta chain was profiled in a study of radiotherapy plus CTLA-4 blockade in lung cancer. Findings of the study overall: Tumor-origin TCR clones grew in blood after radiotherapy plus ipilimumab.

Focal radiation and CTLA-4 blockade (ipilimumab) were tested in chemo-refractory metastatic non-small-cell lung cancer patients. This table comes from immunoSEQ multiplex PCR, and its TCRdb copy is limited to in-frame clones, with some not included. The table has 45,000 or so clones, about 72% seen once; the top ten hold under 9.5%. V dropped 5 bases and J dropped 2; count of bases not matched to a gene: 3. Germline CDR1 is MNHEY and CDR2 is SVGAGI. The CDR3 is 14 residues long. Notes on this clone: Its antigen is undetermined.

The V call is TRBV6-5, the J call TRBJ1-5, with TRBD1 matching over 7 bases. Here the sequenced sample was peripheral blood, taken from a patient treated with radiotherapy plus ipilimumab. The sequence was obtained from a human donor with non-small cell lung cancer who had stable disease on radiotherapy plus ipilimumab. The CDR3 protein is CASSTGTGNQPQHF. The CDR3 DNA sequence: TGTGCCAGCAGTACCGGGACAGGCAATCAGCCCCAGCATTTT.